This TCR beta chain derives from a study of PD-1 blockade in mismatch repair-deficient tumors. Study-level information: Patients had approximately 11 mismatch repair-deficient cancer types and were previously treated and progressing.

PCR or immunohistochemistry showed mismatch repair deficiency in every enrolled patient. A few pembrolizumab responders had their TCRs sequenced. Repertoires were generated with immunoSEQ multiplex PCR, while TCRdb's copy carries only in-frame clones and drops some. The data show around 51,000 clones, over 75% seen once. CDR3 length: 15 residues. V shed 6 bases and J 0 bases; nucleotides not matched to a gene: 7. Germline values: CDR1 MNHEY, CDR2 SVGAGI. The chain combines TRBV6-5 with TRBJ2-7; 8 nucleotides align to TRBD1. This sequence originates from an adult with mismatch repair-deficient cancer. The specimen comprised peripheral blood, sampled roughly 19 weeks after starting pembrolizumab. In nucleotides, the CDR3 is TGTGCCAGCAGACCTCCGGGACAGGCCTCCTACGAGCAGTACTTC. This sequence encodes CASRPPGQASYEQYF.